Presented here are 4 T cell receptor beta chains from one specimen sequenced in a study of blood T cell repertoires in COVID-19. Assay: immunoSEQ multiplex PCR; the TCRdb copy retains only in-frame clones and omits some. The sample yields about 430,000 clones, around nine tenths seen once. The sequenced sample consisted of PBMCs or T cells enriched from blood (not recorded which). The receptors shown here come from a woman between 18 and 29 years old who had been exposed to COVID-19.

The chain couples TRBV4-3 to TRBJ1-5, with D maybe TRBD1 (5 bases). Trimming cost V 0 bases and J 1 base, with 10 bases left between them. The CDR3 loop spans 16 amino acids. Germline V CDR1 and CDR2: LGHNA, YSLEER. This CDR3 reads CASSQDLGVSNQPQHF. The CDR3 DNA reads TGCGCCAGCAGCCAAGATTTAGGGGTCAGCAATCAGCCCCAGCATTTT.

The chain employs TRBV7-2 and TRBJ1-2; D might be TRBD1 (5 bases). Looked up from germline, CDR1 is SGHTA and CDR2 is FQGNSA. The CDR3 has 14 amino acids. V was shortened by 2 bases and J by 4 bases, with 11 bases between the two germline ends. The CDR3 sequence is CASSLQGPSYGYTF. Here the CDR3 DNA reads TGTGCCAGCAGCTTACAGGGCCCATCCTATGGCTACACCTTC.

This rearrangement joins TRBV2 to TRBJ1-1; 7 nucleotides line up with TRBD1. V shed 8 bases, J shed 2 bases, and the junction held 5 bases outside the gene matches. The CDR3 has 13 residues. Germline V gene data show CDR1 as SNHLY and CDR2 as FYNNEI. CDR3 in amino acids: CASGQEDNTEAFF. CDR3 DNA: TGTGCCAGCGGACAGGAGGACAACACTGAAGCTTTCTTT.

The CDR3 DNA follows: TGTGCCATCAGTGACCCGAAGGGGGCTGAAGCTTTCTTT. Protein: CAISDPKGAEAFF. V is TRBV10-3 and J is TRBJ1-1; a weak D match, TRBD1 (6 bases). Germline V CDR1 and CDR2: ENHRY, SYGVKD. The CDR3 runs 13 residues. Trimming took 3 bases from V and 6 from J, leaving 11 bases between them.